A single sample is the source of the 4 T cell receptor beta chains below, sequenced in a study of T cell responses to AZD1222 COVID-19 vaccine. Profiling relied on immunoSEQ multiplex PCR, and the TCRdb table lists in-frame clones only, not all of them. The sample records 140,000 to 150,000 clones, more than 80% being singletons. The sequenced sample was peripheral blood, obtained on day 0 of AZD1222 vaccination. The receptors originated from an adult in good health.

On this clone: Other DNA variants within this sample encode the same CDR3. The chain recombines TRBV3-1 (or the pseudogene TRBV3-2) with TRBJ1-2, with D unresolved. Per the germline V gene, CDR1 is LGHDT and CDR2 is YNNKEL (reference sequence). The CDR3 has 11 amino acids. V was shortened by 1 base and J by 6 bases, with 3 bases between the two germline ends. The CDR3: CASSQVNGYTF. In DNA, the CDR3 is TGTGCCAGCAGCCAAGTGAATGGCTACACCTTC.

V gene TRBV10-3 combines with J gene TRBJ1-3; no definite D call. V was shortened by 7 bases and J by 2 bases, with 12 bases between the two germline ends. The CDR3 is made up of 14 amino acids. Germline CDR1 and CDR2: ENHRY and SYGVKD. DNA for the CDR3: TGTGCCATCAATGCGGACGGAGCTGGAAACACCATATATTTT. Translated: CAINADGAGNTIYF.

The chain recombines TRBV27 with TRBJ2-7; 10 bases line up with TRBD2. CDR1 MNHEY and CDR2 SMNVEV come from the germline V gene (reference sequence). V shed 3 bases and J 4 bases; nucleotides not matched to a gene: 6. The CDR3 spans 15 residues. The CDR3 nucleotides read TGTGCCAGCAGTTTCAAACTAGCGGGACCGTACGAGCAGTACTTC. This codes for CASSFKLAGPYEQYF.

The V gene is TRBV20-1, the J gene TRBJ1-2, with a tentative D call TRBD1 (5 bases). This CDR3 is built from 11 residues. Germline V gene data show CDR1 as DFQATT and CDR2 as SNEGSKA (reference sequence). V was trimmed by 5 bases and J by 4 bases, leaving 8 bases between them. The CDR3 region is CSAGQGYGYTF. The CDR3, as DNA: TGCAGTGCTGGGCAGGGCTATGGCTACACCTTC.